This TCR beta chain was documented in a study of cytomegalovirus exposure and HLA in healthy donors. In the study overall: Genotyping showed roughly 77% of almost 400 donors falling in the Caucasian-associated ancestry cluster.

The PCR contained 60 Vbeta and 13 Jbeta primers. The repertoire was sequenced with immunoSEQ multiplex PCR; TCRdb's copy has only in-frame clones and lacks some. The sample gives about 150,000 clones, around 80% of which show up once; 1.4% is in the top ten. From germline, CDR1 is SNHLY and CDR2 FYNNEI. This CDR3 spans 15 amino acids. V was cut by 3 bases and J by 5 bases, with 13 bases left in between. Concerning this clone itself: The antigen remains unidentified.

General study findings and limits: Most TCR sequences showed up rarely, but some public TCRs showed up in many donors. Later work associated fewer than 20,000 TCR beta sequences with HLA alleles at 0.05 false discovery rate. A previous analysis found most TCR beta V segments productive roughly 87% or roughly 30% of the time.

The V call is TRBV2, the J call TRBJ2-2; a weak D match, TRBD1 (7 bases). The sample consisted of PBMCs. The receptor was derived from a woman in her thirties in good health and CMV-seropositive. The CDR3 loop reads CASSESGGRTGELFF. The CDR3, as DNA: TGTGCCAGCAGTGAGTCAGGGGGGCGGACCGGGGAGCTGTTTTTT.